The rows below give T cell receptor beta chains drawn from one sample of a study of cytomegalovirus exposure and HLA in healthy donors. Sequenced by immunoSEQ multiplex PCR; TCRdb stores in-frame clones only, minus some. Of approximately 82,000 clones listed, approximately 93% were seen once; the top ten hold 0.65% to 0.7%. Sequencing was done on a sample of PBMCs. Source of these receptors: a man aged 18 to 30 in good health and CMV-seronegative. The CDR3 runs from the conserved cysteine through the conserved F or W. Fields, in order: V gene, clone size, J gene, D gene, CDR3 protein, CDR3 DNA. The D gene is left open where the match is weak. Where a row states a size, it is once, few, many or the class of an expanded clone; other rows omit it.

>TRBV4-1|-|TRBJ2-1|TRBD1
CASSSRTGLNEQFF
TGCGCCAGCAGCTCCCGGACAGGGCTGAATGAGCAGTTCTTC
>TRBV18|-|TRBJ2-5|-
CASSSGTHQETQYF
TGTGCCAGCTCATCCGGGACACACCAAGAGACCCAGTACTTC
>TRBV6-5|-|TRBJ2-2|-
CASRGQIPGELFF
TGTGCCAGCAGAGGACAGATCCCCGGGGAGCTGTTTTTT
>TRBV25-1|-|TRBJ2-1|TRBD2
CASSSSGGYNEQFF
TGTGCCAGCAGTTCAAGCGGGGGTTACAATGAGCAGTTCTTC
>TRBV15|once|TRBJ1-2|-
CATSSPRGGYTF
TGTGCCACCAGCAGCCCTAGGGGTGGCTACACCTTC
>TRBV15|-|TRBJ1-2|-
CATSRGAGLYGYTF
TGTGCCACCAGCAGAGGGGCAGGCCTATATGGCTACACCTTC
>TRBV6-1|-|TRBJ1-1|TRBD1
CASSGRVTGRGNTEAFF
TGTGCCAGCAGTGGCCGTGTGACAGGGCGGGGGAACACTGAAGCTTTCTTT
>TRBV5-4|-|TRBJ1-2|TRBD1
CASSRGTGGNYGYTF
TGTGCCAGCAGCCGCGGGACAGGGGGTAACTATGGCTACACCTTC
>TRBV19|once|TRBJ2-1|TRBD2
CASSMGLAGYNEQFF
TGTGCCAGTAGTATGGGACTAGCGGGTTACAATGAGCAGTTCTTC
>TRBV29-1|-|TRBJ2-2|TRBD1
CSVRDRGLIANTGELFF
TGCAGCGTCCGGGACAGGGGCCTAATCGCGAACACCGGGGAGCTGTTTTTT
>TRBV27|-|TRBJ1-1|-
CASSLVRENTEAFF
TGTGCCAGCAGTTTAGTGAGGGAGAACACTGAAGCTTTCTTT
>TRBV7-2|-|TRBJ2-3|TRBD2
CASSSQGLAVTQYF
TGTGCCAGCAGCTCCCAAGGGCTAGCGGTTACGCAGTATTTT
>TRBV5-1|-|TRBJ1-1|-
CASSATDPWNTEAFF
TGCGCCAGCAGCGCAACAGACCCTTGGAACACTGAAGCTTTCTTT
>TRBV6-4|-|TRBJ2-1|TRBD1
CASKRFGGQGPYNEQFF
TGTGCCAGCAAGAGGTTCGGGGGACAGGGACCCTACAATGAGCAGTTCTTC
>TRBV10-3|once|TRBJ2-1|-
CAISPGTYNEQFF
TGTGCCATCAGCCCCGGGACCTACAATGAGCAGTTCTTC
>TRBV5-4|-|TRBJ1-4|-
CASSLRGSTNEKLFF
TGTGCCAGCAGCTTGAGGGGGTCGACTAATGAAAAACTGTTTTTT
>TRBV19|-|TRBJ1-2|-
CASRRTEYGYTF
TGTGCCAGTAGACGAACAGAATATGGCTACACCTTC
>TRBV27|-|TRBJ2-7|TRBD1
CASSLEGQGAREQYF
TGTGCCAGCAGTTTGGAGGGACAGGGGGCGCGAGAGCAGTACTTC
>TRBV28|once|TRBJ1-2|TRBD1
CASSLDRGLVYGYTF
TGTGCCAGCAGTTTAGACAGGGGATTAGTATATGGCTACACCTTC
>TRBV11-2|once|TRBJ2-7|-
CASSLVMRGRAYEQYF
TGTGCCAGCAGCTTAGTCATGCGGGGCAGGGCCTACGAGCAGTACTTC
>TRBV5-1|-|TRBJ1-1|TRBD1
CASSGGQYTEAFF
TGCGCCAGCAGCGGGGGACAGTACACTGAAGCTTTCTTT
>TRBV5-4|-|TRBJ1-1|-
CASSLTGLITEAFF
TGTGCCAGCAGCTTGACAGGGCTGATCACTGAAGCTTTCTTT
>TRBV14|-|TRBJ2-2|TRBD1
CASRRQGAGELFF
TGTGCCAGCAGGCGACAGGGGGCCGGGGAGCTGTTTTTT
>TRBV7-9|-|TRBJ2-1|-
CASSRDFVEQFF
TGTGCCAGCAGCCGGGACTTCGTTGAGCAGTTCTTC
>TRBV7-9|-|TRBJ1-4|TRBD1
CASSLTGIGEKLFF
TGTGCCAGCAGCCTGACAGGGATAGGGGAAAAACTGTTTTTT
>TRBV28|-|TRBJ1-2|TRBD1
CASSLDRAAYGYTF
TGTGCCAGCAGTTTAGACAGGGCCGCCTATGGCTACACCTTC
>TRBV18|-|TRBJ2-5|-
CASSPLRALQETQYF
TGTGCCAGCTCACCACTCAGGGCCCTCCAAGAGACCCAGTACTTC
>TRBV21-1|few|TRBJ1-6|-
CASSKMRPGDYSPLHF
TGTGCCAGCAGCAAAATGAGGCCAGGGGATTATTCACCCCTCCACTTT
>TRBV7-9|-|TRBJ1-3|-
CASSLQVLGGDTIYF
TGTGCCAGCAGCTTACAGGTCCTCGGGGGGGACACCATATATTTT
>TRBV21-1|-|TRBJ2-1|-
CASRRGRGEQFF
TGTGCCAGCAGAAGGGGGAGGGGCGAGCAGTTCTTC
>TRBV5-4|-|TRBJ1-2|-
CASSFTTAIYGYTF
TGTGCCAGCAGCTTTACGACAGCCATCTATGGCTACACCTTC
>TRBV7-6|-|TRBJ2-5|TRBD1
CASSSLDRGQETQYF
TGTGCCAGCAGCTCCCTGGACAGGGGCCAAGAGACCCAGTACTTC
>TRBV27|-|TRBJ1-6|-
CASSLRELDARSSYNSPLHF
TGTGCCAGCAGTTTACGGGAGCTGGACGCCAGGAGCTCCTATAATTCACCCCTCCACTTT
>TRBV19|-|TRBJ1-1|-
CASSFRTERNTEAFF
TGTGCCAGTAGTTTTCGGACAGAGAGAAACACTGAAGCTTTCTTT
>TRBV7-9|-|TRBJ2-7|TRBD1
CASSLTGQGRPYEQYF
TGTGCCAGCAGCTTGACTGGACAGGGACGCCCCTACGAGCAGTACTTC
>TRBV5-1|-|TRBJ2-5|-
CASSFGPSQETQYF
TGCGCCAGCAGCTTCGGTCCGAGCCAAGAGACCCAGTACTTC
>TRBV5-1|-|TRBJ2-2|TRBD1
CASSLPRQGYTGELFF
TGCGCCAGCAGCCTACCGAGACAGGGCTACACCGGGGAGCTGTTTTTT
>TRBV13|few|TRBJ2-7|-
CASSLTHRDTHYEQYF
TGTGCCAGCAGCTTAACCCACCGGGACACCCACTACGAGCAGTACTTC